Each of the 3 T cell receptor beta chains below was sequenced from the same sample in a study of shared T cell receptors in the human thymus. TCRdb's table, derived via immunoSEQ multiplex PCR, lists solely in-frame clones and lacks some. In the table there are 500,000 to 850,000 clones, roughly 86% of which are singletons. Separately, the same data were catalogued under a study of human thymus T cells.

Source material: thymocytes. The receptors stem from a boy under two years old with a congenital heart defect.

The J gene is TRBJ2-6, the V gene TRBV28; D might be TRBD1 (5 bases). The CDR3 length is 17 residues. Trimming stripped 3 bases from V and 1 base from J, with 13 bases between. The V gene's germline CDR1 is MDHEN and CDR2 SYDVKM. The DNA for the CDR3 is TGTGCCAGCAGTTTTTGGCCCCAGGGTTCTGGGGCCAACGTCCTGACTTTC. Protein product: CASSFWPQGSGANVLTF.

This clone showed up just once. V usage is TRBV28 and J usage is TRBJ2-1; 8 nucleotides align to TRBD2. The V and J ends lost 2 bases and 3 bases, in that order; junction bases with no gene match: 3. The CDR3 has 15 amino acids. Germline V gene sequence: CDR1 MDHEN, CDR2 SYDVKM. CDR3 coding DNA: TGTGCCAGCAGTTTAGGCCTAGCGGGCTACAATGAGCAGTTCTTC. Its protein is CASSLGLAGYNEQFF.

The chain carries TRBV28 and TRBJ1-2, with 8 bases lining up with TRBD1. Germline loops: CDR1 MDHEN, CDR2 SYDVKM. Trimming took 8 bases from V and 5 from J; bases not matched to a gene: 10. CDR3 size: 14 residues. DNA of the CDR3: TGTGCCAGCCGCTTGTGGACAGGGAAATATGGCTACACCTTC. Residues: CASRLWTGKYGYTF.